This TCR beta chain was obtained from a study of cytomegalovirus exposure and HLA in healthy donors. General study points: As was reported, the classifier diagnosed cytomegalovirus status with high specificity and sensitivity. Some V segments could not be told apart, so they were left out, TRBV6-2 and TRBV6-3 among them.

PCR involved 60 Vbeta and 13 Jbeta primers. The method was immunoSEQ multiplex PCR; TCRdb's version includes in-frame clones alone and lacks a portion of them. The table shows approximately 180,000 clones, with around four fifths occurring only once. As regards this clone: Its antigen is undetermined.

V gave up 4 bases and J gave up 0 bases, with 8 bases separating them. The CDR3 has 14 residues. Germline V lookup: CDR1 SGHTA, CDR2 FQGTGA. The sequence came from a woman aged 60-70 years in good health and CMV-seropositive. The sequenced material came from PBMCs. The J gene is TRBJ2-3, the V gene TRBV7-3, with TRBD1 as a possible D gene (6 bases). DNA of the CDR3: TGTGCCAGCAGCTCAGGGACAAGCACAGATACGCAGTATTTT. This encodes CASSSGTSTDTQYF.